This entry describes one T cell receptor (beta chain). No antigen is known for it. The input lacks base qualities; no much larger clone sits a single base away. As encoded in the germline V gene, CDR1 is SGHAT while CDR2 is FQNNGV. Germline trimming amounts to 4 bases on V and 6 bases on J, with 11 as the count of junction bases outside the gene matches. Measured from the cysteine to the phenylalanine, the CDR3 is 16 residues long. Only the CDR3 DNA is retained, 48 bases long and in frame from the first base. The entry originates in a study of shared T cell receptors in the human thymus (dated by TCRdb to the early 2020s). With respect to the entire study: The study examined how self-reactive, shared T-cell receptor alpha chains are generated in the human thymus.

Library preparation employed the immunoSEQ multiplex PCR assay. TCRdb's version of the immuneACCESS table is confined to in-frame rearrangements and falls short of the full clone set. An unresolved V gene accounts for under half of the shortfall where checked; the remainder is of unknown origin. The sample includes approximately 68,000 clones, with nearly 95% observed a single time. The ten biggest clones cover roughly 0.033% of the sample. The origin of this receptor is a human donor. The sequenced sample consisted of thymocytes. The rearrangement joined TRBV11-2 to TRBJ1-1; 10 bases in the middle match TRBD1. CDR3 reads: CASSSETPGQGSEAFF. Read as DNA, the sequence is TGTGCCAGCAGCTCGGAGACGCCGGGACAGGGGTCTGAAGCTTTCTTT.